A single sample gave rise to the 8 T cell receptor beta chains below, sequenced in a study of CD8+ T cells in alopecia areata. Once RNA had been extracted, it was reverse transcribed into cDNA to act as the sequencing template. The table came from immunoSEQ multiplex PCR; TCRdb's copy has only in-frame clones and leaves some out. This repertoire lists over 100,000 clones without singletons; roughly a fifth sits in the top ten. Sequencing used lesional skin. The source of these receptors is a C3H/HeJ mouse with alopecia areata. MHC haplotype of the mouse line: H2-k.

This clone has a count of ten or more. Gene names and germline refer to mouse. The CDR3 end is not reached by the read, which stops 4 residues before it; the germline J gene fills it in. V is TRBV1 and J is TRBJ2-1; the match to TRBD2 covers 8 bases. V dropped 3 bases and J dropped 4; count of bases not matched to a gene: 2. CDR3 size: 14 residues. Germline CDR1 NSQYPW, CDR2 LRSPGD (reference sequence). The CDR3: CTCSAGGQYAEQFF. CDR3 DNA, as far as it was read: TGCACCTGCAGTGCGGGGGGGCAATATGCT.

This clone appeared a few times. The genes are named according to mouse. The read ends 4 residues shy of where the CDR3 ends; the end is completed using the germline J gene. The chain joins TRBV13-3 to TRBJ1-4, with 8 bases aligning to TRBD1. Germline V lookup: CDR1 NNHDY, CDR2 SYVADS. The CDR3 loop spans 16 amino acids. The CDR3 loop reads CASSDASQGASERLFF. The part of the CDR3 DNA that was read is TGTGCCAGCAGTGATGCGAGCCAGGGGGCCAGCGAA.

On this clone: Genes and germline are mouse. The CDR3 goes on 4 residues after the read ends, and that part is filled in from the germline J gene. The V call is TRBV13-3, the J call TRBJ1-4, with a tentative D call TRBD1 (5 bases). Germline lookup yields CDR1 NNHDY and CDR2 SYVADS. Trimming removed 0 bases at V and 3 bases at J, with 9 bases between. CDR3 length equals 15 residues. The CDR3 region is CASSDVDRTNERLFF. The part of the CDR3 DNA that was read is TGTGCCAGCAGTGATGTCGACAGAACCAACGAA.

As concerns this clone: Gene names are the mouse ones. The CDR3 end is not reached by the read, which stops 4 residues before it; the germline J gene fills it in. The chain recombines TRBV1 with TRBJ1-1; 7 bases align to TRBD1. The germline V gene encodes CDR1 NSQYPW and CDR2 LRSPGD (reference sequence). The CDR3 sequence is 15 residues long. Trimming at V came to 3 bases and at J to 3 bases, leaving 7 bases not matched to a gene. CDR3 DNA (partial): TGCACCTGCAGTGCGACCGGGACAGAGGACACA. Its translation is CTCSATGTEDT. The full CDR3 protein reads CTCSATGTEDTEVFF. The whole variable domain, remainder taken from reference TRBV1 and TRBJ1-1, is VTLLEQNPRWRLVPRGQAVNLRCILKNSQYPWMSWYQQDLQKQLQWLFTLRSPGDKEVKSLPGADYLATRVTDTELRLQVANMSQGRTLYCTCSATGTEDTEVFFGKGTRLTVV.

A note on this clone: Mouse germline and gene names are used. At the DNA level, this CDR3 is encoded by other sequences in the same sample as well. This CDR3 reads CASSPGQNERLFF. CDR3 DNA, as far as it was read: TGTGCCAGCAGTCCCGGACAGAACGAA. The V and J genes are TRBV13-3 and TRBJ1-4, with D possibly being TRBD1 (6 bases). The CDR3 goes on 4 residues after the read ends, and that part is filled in from the germline J gene. Germline lookup yields CDR1 NNHDY and CDR2 SYVADS. The V end lost 4 bases, the J end lost 5 bases, and 9 bases lay between the germline ends. This CDR3 is built from 13 residues.

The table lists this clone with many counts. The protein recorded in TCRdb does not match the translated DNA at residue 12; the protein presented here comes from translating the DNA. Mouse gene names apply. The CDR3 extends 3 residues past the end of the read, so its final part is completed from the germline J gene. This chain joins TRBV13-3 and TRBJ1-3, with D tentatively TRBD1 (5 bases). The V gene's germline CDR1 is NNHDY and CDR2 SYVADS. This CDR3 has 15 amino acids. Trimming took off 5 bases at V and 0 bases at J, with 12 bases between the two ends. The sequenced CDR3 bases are TGTGCCAGCAGCCCAGACAGACCTTCTGGAAATACG. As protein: CASSPDRPSGNT. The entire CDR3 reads CASSPDRPSGNTLYF.

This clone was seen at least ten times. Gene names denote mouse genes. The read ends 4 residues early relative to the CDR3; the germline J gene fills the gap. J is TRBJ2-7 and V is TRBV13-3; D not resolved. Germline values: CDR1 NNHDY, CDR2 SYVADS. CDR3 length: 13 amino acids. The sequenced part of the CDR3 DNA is TGTGCCAGCAGTGATGCACAGTCTCAT. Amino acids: CASSDAQSH. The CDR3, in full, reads CASSDAQSHEQYF.

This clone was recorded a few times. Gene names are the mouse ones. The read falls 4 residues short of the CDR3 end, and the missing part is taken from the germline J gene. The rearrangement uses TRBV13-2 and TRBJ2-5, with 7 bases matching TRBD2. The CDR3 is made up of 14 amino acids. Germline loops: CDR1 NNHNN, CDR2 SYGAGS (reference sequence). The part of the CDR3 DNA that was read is TGTGCCAGCGGTGATTGGCTGGGGGAAGAC. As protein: CASGDWLGED. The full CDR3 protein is CASGDWLGEDTQYF.